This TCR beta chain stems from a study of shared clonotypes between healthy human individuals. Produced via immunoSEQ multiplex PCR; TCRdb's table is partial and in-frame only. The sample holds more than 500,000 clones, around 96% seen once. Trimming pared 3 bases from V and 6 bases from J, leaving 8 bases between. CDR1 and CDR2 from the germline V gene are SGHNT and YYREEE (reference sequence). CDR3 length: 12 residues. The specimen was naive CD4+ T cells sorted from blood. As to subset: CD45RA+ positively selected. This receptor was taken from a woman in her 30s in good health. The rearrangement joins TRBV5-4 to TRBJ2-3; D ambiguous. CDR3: CASSSRADTQYF. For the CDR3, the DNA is TGTGCCAGCAGCTCTCGGGCCGATACGCAGTATTTT.